The 5 T cell receptor beta chains presented below share a single source sample, sequenced in a study of T cell repertoires in cytomegalovirus infection. These receptors have no identified antigens. Via MiXCR, TCRdb re-called the reads, giving one row per CDR3 protein. The sample includes approximately 270,000 distinct CDR3 sequences, roughly 21% of them seen just once. The sequenced sample was cultured PBMCs, obtained from culture after CMV antigen stimulation. The receptor set was obtained from a human donor in good health (CMV status not recorded). Some clones in this sample may be carry-over from other donors' samples.

This clonotype came up many times. The chain couples TRBV12-3 or TRBV12-4 to TRBJ2-3; TRBD2 aligns across 8 bases. The ends lost 2 bases at V and 5 bases at J; junction bases unmatched: 3. The CDR3 length is 14 residues. The CDR3 spells CASSLKREQDTQYF. CDR3 sequence (DNA): TGTGCCAGCAGTTTAAAGCGGGAGCAAGATACGCAGTATTTT.

The J gene is TRBJ2-5, the V gene TRBV2; D possibly matches TRBD1 or TRBD2 (5 bases each). CDR1 SNHLY and CDR2 FYNNEI come from the germline V gene. This CDR3 has 13 residues. With 6 bases removed from V and 3 bases from J, the gap between germline ends came to 11 bases. The CDR3 DNA follows: TGTGCCAGCAGCGGGACCCTAAAAGAGACCCAGTACTTC. Protein: CASSGTLKETQYF.

This clonotype was seen only once. This sequence joins TRBV30 and TRBJ2-1; TRBD1 or TRBD2 may be the D gene (5 bases each). V was pared by 4 bases and J by 8 bases, with 12 bases between. This CDR3 contains 12 residues. Germline loops: CDR1 GTSNPN, CDR2 SVGIG (reference sequence). CDR3 loop: CAWTRRGDEQFF. The CDR3 DNA reads TGTGCCTGGACCCGACGGGGCGATGAGCAGTTCTTC.

The table lists this clonotype with many counts. The gene calls are TRBV12-3 or TRBV12-4 and TRBJ1-5, with 8 nucleotides matching TRBD1. The CDR3 has 15 residues. V lost 6 bases, J lost 1 base, and 5 bases stayed unmatched. The CDR3 DNA reads TGTGCCAGCAGGTCACAGGGGGTCAGCAATCAGCCCCAGCATTTT. As protein: CASRSQGVSNQPQHF.

This clonotype was seen repeatedly, ten times or more. V gene TRBV20-1 combines with J gene TRBJ1-1; no firm D call. The CDR3 is made up of 13 amino acids. Trimming stripped 3 bases from V and 1 base from J, with 9 bases between. From germline, CDR1 is DFQATT and CDR2 SNEGSKA (reference sequence). This CDR3 reads CSASYGWNTEAFF. In nucleotides, the CDR3 is TGCAGTGCTAGTTATGGATGGAACACTGAAGCTTTCTTT.